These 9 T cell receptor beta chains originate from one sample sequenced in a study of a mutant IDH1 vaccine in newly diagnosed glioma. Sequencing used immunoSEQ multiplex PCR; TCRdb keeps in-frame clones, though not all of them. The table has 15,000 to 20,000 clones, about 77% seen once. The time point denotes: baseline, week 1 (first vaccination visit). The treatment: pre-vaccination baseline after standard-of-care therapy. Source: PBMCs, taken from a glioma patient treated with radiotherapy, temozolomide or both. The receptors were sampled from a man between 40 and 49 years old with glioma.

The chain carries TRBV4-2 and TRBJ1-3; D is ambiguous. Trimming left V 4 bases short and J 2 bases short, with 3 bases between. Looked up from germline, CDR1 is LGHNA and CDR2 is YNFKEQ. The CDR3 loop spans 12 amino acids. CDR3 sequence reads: CASSLPGNTIYF. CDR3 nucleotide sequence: TGTGCCAGCAGCCTTCCTGGAAACACCATATATTTT.

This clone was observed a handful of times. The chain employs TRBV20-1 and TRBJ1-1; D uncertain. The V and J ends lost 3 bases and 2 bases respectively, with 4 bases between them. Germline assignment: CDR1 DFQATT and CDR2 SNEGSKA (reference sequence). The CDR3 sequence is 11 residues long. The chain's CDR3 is CSASDNTEAFF. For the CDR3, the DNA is TGCAGTGCTAGCGATAACACTGAAGCTTTCTTT.

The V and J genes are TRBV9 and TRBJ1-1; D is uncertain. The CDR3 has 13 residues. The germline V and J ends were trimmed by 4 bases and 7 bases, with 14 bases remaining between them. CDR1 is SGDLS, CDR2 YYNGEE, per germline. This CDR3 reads CASSPQPALEAFF. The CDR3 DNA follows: TGTGCCAGCAGCCCACAACCCGCACTTGAAGCTTTCTTT. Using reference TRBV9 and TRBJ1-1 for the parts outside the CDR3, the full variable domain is DSGVTQTPKHLITATGQRVTLRCSPRSGDLSVYWYQQSLDQGLQFLIQYYNGEERAKGNILERFSAQQFPDLHSELNLSSLELGDSALYFCASSPQPALEAFFGQGTRLTVV.

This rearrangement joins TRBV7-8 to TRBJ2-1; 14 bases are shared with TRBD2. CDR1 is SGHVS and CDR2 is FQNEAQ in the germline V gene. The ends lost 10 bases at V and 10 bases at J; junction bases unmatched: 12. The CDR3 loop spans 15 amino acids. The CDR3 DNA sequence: TGTGCCACCTGGGAGACTAGCGGGAGGGGGAGGGAGCAGTTCTTC. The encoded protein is CATWETSGRGREQFF.

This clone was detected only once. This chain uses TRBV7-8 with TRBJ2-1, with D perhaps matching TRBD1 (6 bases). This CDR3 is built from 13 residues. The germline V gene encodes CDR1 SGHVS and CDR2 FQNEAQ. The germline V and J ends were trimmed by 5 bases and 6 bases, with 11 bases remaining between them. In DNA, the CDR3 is TGTGCCAGCAGCCCGCACAGGGTCAATGAGCAGTTCTTC. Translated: CASSPHRVNEQFF.

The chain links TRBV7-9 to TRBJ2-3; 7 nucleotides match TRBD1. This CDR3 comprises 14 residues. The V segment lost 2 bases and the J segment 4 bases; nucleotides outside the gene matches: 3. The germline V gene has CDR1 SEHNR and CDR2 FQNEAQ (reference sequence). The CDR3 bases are TGTGCCAGCAGCTTACTCCAGGGGGCAGATACGCAGTATTTT. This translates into CASSLLQGADTQYF.

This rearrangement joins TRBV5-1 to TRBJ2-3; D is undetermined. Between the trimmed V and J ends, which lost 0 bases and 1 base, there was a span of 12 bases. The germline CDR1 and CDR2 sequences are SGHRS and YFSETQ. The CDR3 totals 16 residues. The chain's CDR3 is CASSLDYNRGTDTQYF. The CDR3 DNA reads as TGCGCCAGCAGCTTGGATTATAACCGTGGCACAGATACGCAGTATTTT.

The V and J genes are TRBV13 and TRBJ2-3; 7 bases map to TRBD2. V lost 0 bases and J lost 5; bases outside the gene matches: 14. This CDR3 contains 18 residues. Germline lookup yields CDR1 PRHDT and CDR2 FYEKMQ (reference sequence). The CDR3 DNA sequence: TGTGCCAGCAGCTTAGGATCTCTAGCGGTACCCGGGGGAGATACGCAGTATTTT. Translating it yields CASSLGSLAVPGGDTQYF.

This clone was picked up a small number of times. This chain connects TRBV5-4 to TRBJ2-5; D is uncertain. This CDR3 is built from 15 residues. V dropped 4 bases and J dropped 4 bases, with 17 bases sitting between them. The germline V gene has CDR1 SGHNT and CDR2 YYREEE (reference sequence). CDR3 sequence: CASSPSHSGPETQYF. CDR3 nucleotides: TGTGCCAGCAGCCCCTCCCACAGTGGCCCAGAGACCCAGTACTTC.